This note documents a single T cell receptor beta chain sequence. Its antigen is not known. These data originate in a study of post-analysis software for immune sequencing data. Points from the study as a whole: Controls had significantly higher normalized Chao1 diversity than multiple sclerosis patients. Five or six TRBV segments were more frequent in patients than controls; TRBV5-6, TRBV5-1 and TRBV20-1 belonged to this group.

TCR beta libraries were prepared from cDNA with unique molecular identifiers. Around 500,000 cDNA molecules were obtained from roughly 1.1 to 9.2 million T cells. TCRdb re-analysed the PCR reads in MiXCR, keeping a single row per CDR3 protein. The sample yields roughly 870,000 distinct CDR3 sequences, 53% seen once. V lost 6 bases, J lost 10 bases, and 25 bases lay in between. This CDR3 contains 15 residues. Sequenced material: blood. This receptor was identified in a girl between 10 and 17 years old with multiple sclerosis. The V and J genes are TRBV12-3 or TRBV12-4 and TRBJ2-7; TRBD2 might be the D (6 bases). In nucleotides, the CDR3 is TGTGCCAGCAGCCCCCTGTTGACTAGTCAAGATACCCAGTACTTC. Residues: CASSPLLTSQDTQYF.